A selection of T cell receptor beta chains follows, all from one sample in a study of regulatory T cells in long-lasting Graves disease. A single record per CDR3 protein comes from TCRdb applying MiXCR to the multiplex PCR reads. The sample has about 660,000 distinct CDR3 sequences; 30% are singletons. The sample was peripheral blood mononuclear cells (PBMCs), taken when the disease was refractory, from a patient treated with antithyroid drugs. These receptor sequences come from a female donor with Graves disease. Both conserved end residues are part of each CDR3. D genes are given only for firm matches. For some rows the clone size is stated as once, few or many, or as a class when expanded; others skip it.

>-|TRBV3-1|TRBD1|TRBJ1-2
CATLGQGVGGYTF
TGTGCCACCTTAGGACAGGGGGTTGGTGGCTACACCTTC
>-|TRBV6-1|-|TRBJ1-3
CASARDGLSGNTIYF
TGTGCCAGCGCCCGGGACGGACTCTCTGGAAACACCATATATTTT
>few|TRBV7-9|-|TRBJ2-7
CASSHRNPYEQYF
TGTGCCAGCAGCCACCGTAACCCCTACGAGCAGTACTTC
>few|TRBV19|TRBD1|TRBJ1-6
CASHHRGRGSPLHF
TGTGCCAGCCATCACAGGGGGCGCGGATCACCCCTCCACTTT
>-|TRBV6-5|-|TRBJ2-1
CASSYSTGRPSEFF
TGTGCCAGCAGTTACTCGACGGGCCGACCCTCGGAGTTCTTC
>-|TRBV20-1|-|TRBJ1-1
CSARRWNTEAFF
TGCAGCGCTAGGCGGTGGAACACTGAAGCTTTCTTT
>-|TRBV14|TRBD2|TRBJ2-1
CASSQASGRANNEQFF
TGTGCCAGCAGCCAAGCCAGCGGGAGGGCCAACAATGAGCAGTTCTTC
>-|TRBV9|-|TRBJ1-2
CASSVGGRRSGNYGYTF
TGTGCCAGCAGCGTAGGGGGACGTCGATCAGGGAACTATGGCTACACCTTC
>-|TRBV12-3/TRBV12-4|-|TRBJ1-1
CASSFQGKNTEAFF
TGTGCCAGCAGTTTTCAGGGGAAGAACACTGAAGCTTTCTTT
>-|TRBV18|-|TRBJ1-1
CASDGQRKNTEAFF
TGTGCCAGTGACGGACAGAGAAAGAACACTGAAGCTTTCTTT
>-|TRBV12-5|-|TRBJ1-2
CASGLVIGAGDYGYTF
TGTGCTAGTGGTTTGGTAATCGGGGCCGGGGACTATGGCTACACCTTC
>many|TRBV12-3/TRBV12-4|-|TRBJ1-1
CASSILPQQGLGSFF
TGTGCCAGCAGTATACTCCCACAACAGGGCCTCGGTTCTTTCTTT
>few|TRBV12-3/TRBV12-4|-|TRBJ1-4
CASSSGEGLTTNEKLFF
TGTGCCAGCAGTTCGGGTGAAGGGCTAACAACTAATGAAAAACTGTTTTTT
>few|TRBV20-1|-|TRBJ1-2
CSAGSIGNYGYTF
TGCAGTGCTGGATCCATCGGGAACTATGGCTACACCTTC
>few|TRBV29-1|-|TRBJ1-2
CSVDRRGGYGYTF
TGCAGCGTGGACCGGAGGGGCGGGTATGGCTACACCTTC
>-|TRBV29-1|-|TRBJ1-4
CSVGDTWNEKLFF
TGCAGCGTTGGGGACACCTGGAATGAAAAACTGTTTTTT
>-|TRBV6-5|-|TRBJ1-2
CASSYPPPRFNGYTF
TGTGCCAGCAGTTACCCCCCCCCCAGGTTCAATGGCTACACCTTC
>-|TRBV3-1|-|TRBJ2-5
CASSQDTTLSPQYF
TGTGCCAGCAGCCAAGACACGACCCTCAGCCCCCAGTACTTC
>few|TRBV20-1|-|TRBJ2-5
CSARKTGTPQYF
TGCAGTGCTAGAAAGACCGGGACCCCCCAGTACTTC
>-|TRBV12-5|-|TRBJ1-3
CASGLADSPSGNTIYF
TGTGCTAGTGGTTTAGCCGACAGTCCCTCTGGAAACACCATATATTTT
>few|TRBV11-2|TRBD1|TRBJ1-1
CASSFPGTGNTEALF
TGTGCCAGCAGCTTCCCCGGGACAGGGAACACTGAAGCTCTCTTT
>few|TRBV19|-|TRBJ1-2
CASTPDGRYGYTF
TGTGCCAGTACGCCCGACGGTAGATATGGCTACACCTTC
>-|TRBV10-3|-|TRBJ1-2
CAISAGGMGAENYGYTF
TGTGCCATCAGTGCTGGAGGAATGGGCGCGGAGAACTATGGCTACACCTTC
>few|TRBV29-1|TRBD2|TRBJ2-7
CSAETSGSGEQYF
TGCAGCGCCGAGACTAGCGGGAGTGGTGAGCAGTACTTC
>many|TRBV3-1|-|TRBJ1-2
CASSQVGRGGYTF
TGTGCCAGCAGCCAAGTCGGACGTGGCGGCTACACCTTC
>-|TRBV3-1|-|TRBJ1-1
CASSQDLYGEAFF
TGTGCCAGCAGCCAAGATCTGTATGGTGAAGCTTTCTTT
>many|TRBV2|TRBD2|TRBJ2-5
CASSEVLAGPQETQYF
TGTGCCAGCAGTGAGGTTTTAGCGGGGCCGCAAGAGACCCAGTACTTC
>few|TRBV12-3/TRBV12-4|-|TRBJ1-2
CASSYGSYGYTF
TGTGCCAGCAGTTATGGCAGCTATGGCTACACCTTC
>-|TRBV4-1|-|TRBJ2-3
CASSQDPDRFTDTQYF
TGCGCCAGCAGCCAAGATCCCGACAGGTTCACAGATACGCAGTATTTT
>-|TRBV12-3/TRBV12-4|-|TRBJ1-3
CASGQNAGNTIYF
TGTGCCAGCGGACAGAACGCTGGAAACACCATATATTTT
>-|TRBV6-1|TRBD1|TRBJ2-7
CASMEQGEYEQYF
TGTGCCAGCATGGAACAGGGGGAGTACGAGCAGTACTTC
>once|TRBV28|-|TRBJ2-5
CASNTLGGHQETQYF
TGTGCCAGCAATACCCTCGGCGGCCACCAAGAGACCCAGTACTTC
>few|TRBV28|-|TRBJ1-4
CASSLPQGYEKLFF
TGTGCCAGCAGTTTGCCTCAGGGTTACGAAAAACTGTTTTTT
>few|TRBV28|-|TRBJ2-7
CASSPQTVPPYEQYF
TGTGCCAGCAGTCCCCAGACAGTCCCACCCTACGAGCAGTACTTC
>-|TRBV2|-|TRBJ1-6
CASSLGSRDYFPLHF
TGTGCCAGCAGTTTGGGGTCCAGGGACTATTTTCCCCTCCACTTT
>-|TRBV7-2|-|TRBJ1-1
CASSLAGGITEAFF
TGTGCCAGCAGCTTAGCAGGGGGTATCACTGAAGCTTTCTTT
>few|TRBV28|TRBD1|TRBJ1-6
CASSTGTGNYNSPLHF
TGTGCCAGCAGTACCGGGACAGGGAACTATAATTCACCCCTCCACTTT
>few|TRBV5-1|-|TRBJ2-2
CASSVDSPGELFF
TGCGCCAGCAGCGTGGACAGTCCCGGGGAGCTGTTTTTT
>few|TRBV2|-|TRBJ2-7
CASSPIGGVKNEQYF
TGTGCCAGCAGCCCCATCGGAGGGGTCAAAAACGAGCAGTACTTC
>few|TRBV5-1|TRBD1|TRBJ2-2
CASSLRRQGAPGTGELFF
TGCGCCAGCAGCTTGAGGAGACAGGGGGCGCCGGGCACCGGGGAGCTGTTTTTT
>few|TRBV10-2|-|TRBJ1-2
CASSESQIPGRGYTF
TGCGCCAGCAGTGAGTCCCAGATCCCCGGACGTGGCTACACCTTC
>few|TRBV7-2|TRBD1|TRBJ1-5
CASSHQGQGLNQPQHF
TGTGCCAGCAGCCACCAAGGACAGGGGCTCAATCAGCCCCAGCATTTT
>-|TRBV12-3/TRBV12-4|-|TRBJ1-4
CASSLASWGGEKLFF
TGTGCCAGCAGTTTGGCGAGTTGGGGGGGGGAAAAACTGTTTTTT
>few|TRBV20-1|-|TRBJ2-7
CSVKTEGYRSREQYF
TGCAGTGTGAAAACCGAGGGATACCGAAGTAGAGAGCAGTACTTC
>many|TRBV12-3/TRBV12-4|-|TRBJ1-5
CASSLLTGIRNQPQHF
TGTGCCAGCAGTCTATTGACCGGGATACGCAATCAGCCCCAGCATTTT
>-|TRBV4-2|TRBD1|TRBJ1-5
CASSQWGQGAYYSNQPQHF
TGTGCCAGCAGCCAGTGGGGACAGGGGGCCTATTATAGCAATCAGCCCCAGCATTTT
>-|TRBV19|TRBD1|TRBJ2-5
CASSEDRGRQETQYF
TGTGCCAGTAGTGAGGACAGGGGGCGGCAAGAGACCCAGTACTTC
>many|TRBV6-5|-|TRBJ1-2
CASSYDRLGGYTF
TGTGCCAGCAGTTATGACAGGTTAGGCGGCTACACCTTC
>-|TRBV28|TRBD1|TRBJ1-4
CASRRGDRGGEKLFF
TGTGCCAGCAGGCGGGGTGACAGGGGAGGTGAAAAACTGTTTTTT
>-|TRBV5-1|-|TRBJ1-1
CASSSGRGVMNTEAFF
TGCGCCAGCAGCTCCGGGAGGGGTGTGATGAACACTGAAGCTTTCTTT
>few|TRBV18|TRBD1|TRBJ2-5
CASSPGQGGETQYF
TGTGCCAGCTCACCAGGACAGGGTGGGGAGACCCAGTACTTC
>many|TRBV6-1|-|TRBJ1-5
CAHRAGLAQPQHF
TGTGCCCATAGGGCAGGCCTTGCGCAGCCCCAGCATTTT
>many|TRBV6-1|-|TRBJ1-1
CASSRGTMRTEAFF
TGTGCCAGCAGTCGCGGGACAATGCGCACTGAAGCTTTCTTT
>-|TRBV5-1|TRBD1|TRBJ1-2
CASETGTGYGYTF
TGCGCCAGCGAAACCGGGACAGGGTATGGCTACACCTTC